The 14 T cell receptor beta chains listed next were all sequenced from one sample in a study of blood T cell repertoires in COVID-19. Only in-frame clones appear in the TCRdb table, and some are missing; sequencing was by immunoSEQ multiplex PCR. There are 200,000 to 250,000 clones in the sample; about 86% occur only once, and less than 8% lies in the top ten. The sample was peripheral blood. Receptor source: a man between 60 and 70 years old with acute or convalescent COVID-19.

The chain links TRBV6-1 to TRBJ1-3; the D gene is possibly TRBD1 (6 bases). The length of the CDR3 is 15 residues. Trimming took off 1 base at V and 7 bases at J, with 14 bases between the two ends. The germline V gene has CDR1 MNHNS and CDR2 SASEGT. The CDR3 sequence: CASSEERLQGNTIYF. In nucleotides, the CDR3 is TGTGCCAGCAGTGAAGAGCGACTTCAGGGGAACACCATATATTTT.

The J gene is TRBJ2-5, the V gene TRBV11-2, with 9 bases lining up with TRBD1. V shed 5 bases and J 4 bases; nucleotides not matched to a gene: 5. CDR3 length: 14 amino acids. Per the germline V gene, CDR1 is SGHAT and CDR2 is FQNNGV. For the CDR3, the DNA is TGTGCCAGCAGCCCGACAGGGGGTCCAGAGACCCAGTACTTC. Translating it yields CASSPTGGPETQYF.

The chain couples TRBV28 to TRBJ1-2; TRBD1 aligns across 10 bases. V lost 3 bases and J lost 4; bases outside the gene matches: 5. This CDR3 is built from 15 residues. CDR1 and CDR2 (germline): MDHEN, SYDVKM. CDR3 sequence reads: CASSLQGQGTYGYTF. The DNA of the CDR3 is TGTGCCAGCAGTTTGCAGGGACAGGGGACCTATGGCTACACCTTC.

The chain combines TRBV30 with TRBJ2-6; D may be TRBD2 (7 bases). CDR3 length: 14 residues. Between the trimmed V and J ends, which lost 4 bases and 4 bases, there was a span of 11 bases. From germline, CDR1 is GTSNPN and CDR2 SVGIG (reference sequence). CDR3 nucleotides: TGTGCCTGGAATGGGGGGGCCGGGGCCAACGTCCTGACTTTC. It is translated as CAWNGGAGANVLTF.

The CDR3: CASSNRDRGQKAFF. The CDR3, as DNA: TGTGCCAGCAGCAACCGGGACAGGGGGCAGAAAGCTTTCTTT. J is TRBJ1-1 and V is TRBV9; TRBD1 matches at 12 bases. Germline CDR1 SGDLS, CDR2 YYNGEE. With 4 bases clipped from V and 9 bases from J, the junction kept 7 bases outside the gene matches. This CDR3 is 14 amino acids long.

J is TRBJ2-1 and V is TRBV18; a possible D gene is TRBD2 (6 bases). Trimming cost V 1 base and J 9 bases, with 16 bases left between them. The CDR3 runs to 15 residues. CDR1 and CDR2 from the germline V gene are KGHSH and LQKENI. CDR3 sequence: CASSPRWGGSSEQFF. CDR3 in DNA: TGTGCCAGCTCACCACGATGGGGAGGCAGCAGTGAGCAGTTCTTC.

The gene calls are TRBV28 and TRBJ2-3; 9 bases agree with TRBD2. Germline V gene data show CDR1 as MDHEN and CDR2 as SYDVKM. The CDR3 contains 16 residues. The trim removed 1 base at V and 0 bases at J, leaving 2 bases unmatched. The DNA for the CDR3 is TGTGCCAGCAGTTTATCTAGCGGGATTAGCACAGATACGCAGTATTTT. Protein product: CASSLSSGISTDTQYF.

This chain joins TRBV27 and TRBJ2-7, with 7 bases aligning to TRBD2. The CDR3 has 14 amino acids. Germline values: CDR1 MNHEY, CDR2 SMNVEV (reference sequence). Trimming cost V 5 bases and J 4 bases; bases outside gene matches: 8. The DNA for the CDR3 is TGTGCCAGCAGTCAGGGCGGGAGAGTGTACGAGCAGTACTTC. Protein product: CASSQGGRVYEQYF.

V and J are TRBV10-3 and TRBJ2-3, with D perhaps matching TRBD1 (6 bases). The germline V gene encodes CDR1 ENHRY and CDR2 SYGVKD. The CDR3 is made up of 14 amino acids. Trimming shortened V by 9 bases and J by 2 bases, and 15 bases separated the two germline ends. CDR3 coding DNA: TGTGCCATGGGGGCAGAGTCTCCCACAGATACGCAGTATTTT. Translation: CAMGAESPTDTQYF.

This clone was counted between two and nine times. The V and J genes are TRBV11-3 and TRBJ2-4; TRBD1 matches 9 bases. Trimming removed 6 bases from V and 6 bases from J; junction bases left unmatched: 6. The V gene's germline CDR1 is SGHNT and CDR2 YENEEA. CDR3 size: 14 residues. The CDR3 reads CASSQGQGRNIQYF. The CDR3 DNA follows: TGTGCCAGCAGTCAAGGACAGGGGAGAAACATTCAGTACTTC.

The chain recombines TRBV7-9 with TRBJ2-2; D uncertain. Germline assignment: CDR1 SEHNR and CDR2 FQNEAQ (reference sequence). This CDR3 is built from 14 residues. Trimming shortened V by 1 base and J by 6 bases, and 9 bases separated the two germline ends. DNA of the CDR3: TGTGCCAGCAGCTTAGGGCTCGTGGCCGGGGAGCTGTTTTTT. It codes for CASSLGLVAGELFF.

The CDR3 DNA sequence: TGTGCCAGCAGTTTGGACAGGGGGCGAGATACGCAGTATTTT. Translated: CASSLDRGRDTQYF. The chain uses TRBV27 and TRBJ2-3; 11 bases are shared with TRBD1. Trimming removed 3 bases from V and 5 bases from J; junction bases left unmatched: 1. There are 14 residues in the CDR3. Per the germline V gene, CDR1 is MNHEY and CDR2 is SMNVEV (reference sequence).

The chain carries TRBV6-5 and TRBJ2-1; the D gene is possibly TRBD1 (6 bases). Looked up from germline, CDR1 is MNHEY and CDR2 is SVGAGI. The CDR3 sequence is 14 residues long. V was shortened by 0 bases and J by 7 bases, with 10 bases between the two germline ends. In DNA form, the CDR3 reads TGTGCCAGCAGTTACTCGAACAGGGAAAATGAGCAGTTCTTC. This codes for CASSYSNRENEQFF.

The CDR3 sequence is CASSGQGAWTEAFF. The CDR3 nucleotides are TGCGCCAGCAGCGGACAGGGGGCGTGGACTGAAGCTTTCTTT. This chain connects TRBV5-1 to TRBJ1-1; TRBD1 matches at 11 bases. The CDR3 is 14 amino acids. V shed 4 bases, J shed 5 bases, and the junction held 4 bases outside the gene matches. CDR1 SGHRS and CDR2 YFSETQ come from the germline V gene.